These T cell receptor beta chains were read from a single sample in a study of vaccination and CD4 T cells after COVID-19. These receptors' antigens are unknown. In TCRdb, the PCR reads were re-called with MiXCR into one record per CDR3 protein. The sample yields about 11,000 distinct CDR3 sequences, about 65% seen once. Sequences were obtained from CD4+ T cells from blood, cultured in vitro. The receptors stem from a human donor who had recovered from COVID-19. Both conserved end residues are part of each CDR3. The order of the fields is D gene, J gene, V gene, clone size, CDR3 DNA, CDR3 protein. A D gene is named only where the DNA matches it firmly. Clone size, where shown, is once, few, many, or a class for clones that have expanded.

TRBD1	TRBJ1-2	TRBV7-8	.	TGTGCCAGCAGCGCGAGTGACAGGGATAACTATGGCTACACCTTC	CASSASDRDNYGYTF
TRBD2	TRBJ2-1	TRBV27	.	TGTGCCAGCATCTCTAGCGGCCATTACAATGAGCAGTTCTTC	CASISSGHYNEQFF
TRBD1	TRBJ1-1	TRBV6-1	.	TGTGCCAGCAGTCGGACAGGGCCTAACACTGAAGCTTTCTTT	CASSRTGPNTEAFF
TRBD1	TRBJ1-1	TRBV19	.	TGTGCCAGTAGTGCCCGCAGGGGGCTCACTGAAGCTTTCTTT	CASSARRGLTEAFF
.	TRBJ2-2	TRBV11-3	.	TGTGCCAGCAGCTCAGGACAGAGCGGGGAGCTGTTTTTT	CASSSGQSGELFF
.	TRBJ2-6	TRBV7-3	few	TGTGCCAGCAGCTTAAACGGCGCCTCTCTCTCTGGGGCCAACGTCCTGACTTTC	CASSLNGASLSGANVLTF
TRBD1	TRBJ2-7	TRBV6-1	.	TGTGCCAGCAAATTGGACAGGGGCGGCTCCTACGAGCAGTACTTC	CASKLDRGGSYEQYF
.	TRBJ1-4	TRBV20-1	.	TGCAGTGCGTTAGAGGCGGTGGGAAAACTGTTTTTT	CSALEAVGKLFF
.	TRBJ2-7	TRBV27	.	TGTGCCAGCAGTTTAAGACGACACGAATACTACGAGCAGTACTTC	CASSLRRHEYYEQYF
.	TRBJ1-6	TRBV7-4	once	TGTGCCAGCAGCTTAGATGTTTCCCCCCTCCACTTT	CASSLDVSPLHF
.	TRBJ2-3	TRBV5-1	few	TGCGCCAGCAGCTTGGGCACCACCACAGATACGCAGTATTTT	CASSLGTTTDTQYF
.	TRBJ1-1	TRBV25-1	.	TGTGCCAGCAGGATGCTAGATTGGACTGAAGCTTTCTTT	CASRMLDWTEAFF
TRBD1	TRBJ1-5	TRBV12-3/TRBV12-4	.	TGTGCCAGCAGTTCGACAGGGATCAATCAGCCCCAGCATTTT	CASSSTGINQPQHF
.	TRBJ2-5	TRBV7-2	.	TGTGCCAGCAGCCGAGCCCGGCAAGAGACCCAGTACTTC	CASSRARQETQYF
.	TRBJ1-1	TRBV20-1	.	TGCAGTGCTAGGGATCGGTTCGGGGCTTTCTTT	CSARDRFGAFF
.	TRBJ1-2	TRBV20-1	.	TGCAGTGCTAGCCCGGGGGGGAGCTATGGCTACACCTTC	CSASPGGSYGYTF
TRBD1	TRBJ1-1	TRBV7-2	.	TGTGCCAGCAGCCCACAGGGGGCTGAAGCTTTCTTT	CASSPQGAEAFF
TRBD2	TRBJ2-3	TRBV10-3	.	TGTGCCATCAGACTTAGCGGGGTGGGCACAGATACGCAGTATTTT	CAIRLSGVGTDTQYF
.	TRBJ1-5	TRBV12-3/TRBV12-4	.	TGTGCCAGCTCCGGAGGGCGTACGAATCAGCCCCAGCATTTT	CASSGGRTNQPQHF
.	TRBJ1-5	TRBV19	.	TGTGCCAGTAGTATAGTAGGGTACAGTCAGCCCCAGCATTTT	CASSIVGYSQPQHF
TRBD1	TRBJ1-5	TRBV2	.	TGTGCCAGCAGTGGGACAGGGGGCAATCAGCCCCAGCATTTT	CASSGTGGNQPQHF
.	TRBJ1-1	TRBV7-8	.	TGTGCCAGCAGCCCAGGGGTCCCCACTGAAGCTTTCTTT	CASSPGVPTEAFF
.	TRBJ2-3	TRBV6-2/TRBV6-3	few	TGTGCCAGCAGTAACTATGGGACCCGAGATACGCAGTATTTT	CASSNYGTRDTQYF
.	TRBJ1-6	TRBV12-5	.	TGTGCTAGTGGTTTGGTAAGGCGGGGGAGCTCCTATAATTCACCCCTCCACTTT	CASGLVRRGSSYNSPLHF
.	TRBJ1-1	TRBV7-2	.	TGTGCCAGCGGAGTCTTTAAGAACACTGAAGCTTTCTTT	CASGVFKNTEAFF
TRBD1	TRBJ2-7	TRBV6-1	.	TGTGCCAGCAGTAAACCCAGGACAGGGGGCTACGAGCAGTACTTC	CASSKPRTGGYEQYF
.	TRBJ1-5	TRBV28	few	TGTGCCAGCATCCCTGGACAAGGGAGCAATCAGCCCCAGCATTTT	CASIPGQGSNQPQHF
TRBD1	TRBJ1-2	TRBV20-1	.	TGCAGTGCTAGGGCTACAGGGGGGAGCTATGGCTACACCTTC	CSARATGGSYGYTF
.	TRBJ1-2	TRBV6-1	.	TGTGCCAGCAGTCCGACAGGTCGCTATGGCTACACCTTC	CASSPTGRYGYTF
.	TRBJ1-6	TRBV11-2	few	TGTGCCAGCAGCTTAGATCGATCACCCCTCCACTTT	CASSLDRSPLHF
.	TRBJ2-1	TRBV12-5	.	TGTGCTAGTGGTTTGGTGGTCGGACTCTCCTACAATGAGCAGTTCTTC	CASGLVVGLSYNEQFF
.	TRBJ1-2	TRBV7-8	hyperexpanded	TGTGCCAGCAGCTTTAGGGAGGGCGGGTATGGCTACACCTTC	CASSFREGGYGYTF
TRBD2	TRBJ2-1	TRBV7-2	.	TGTGCCAGCAGCTTCGGACTAGCGGCATACAATGAGCAGTTCTTC	CASSFGLAAYNEQFF
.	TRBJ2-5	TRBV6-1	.	TGTGCCAGCAGAATGACCGGGGGTAGCCAAGAGACCCAGTACTTC	CASRMTGGSQETQYF
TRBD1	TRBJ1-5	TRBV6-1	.	TGTGCCAGCAGTCGGGACAGGGGGAATCAGCCCCAGCATTTT	CASSRDRGNQPQHF
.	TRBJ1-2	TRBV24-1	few	TGTGCCACCAGTGACCCGGGTCATCTCTTGGGCTACACCTTC	CATSDPGHLLGYTF
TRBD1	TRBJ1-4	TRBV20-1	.	TGCAGTGCTTCCCCTCGACAGGGGCTCGGTGAAAAACTGTTTTTT	CSASPRQGLGEKLFF
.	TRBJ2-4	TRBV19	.	TGTGCCAGTAACGTAGGACAGCCCAAAAACATTCAGTGCTTC	CASNVGQPKNIQCF
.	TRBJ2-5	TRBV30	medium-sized	TGTGCCTGTTCGGACCGGGGGGAGACCCAGTACTTC	CACSDRGETQYF
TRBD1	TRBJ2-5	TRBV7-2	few	TGTGCCAGCAGCTTTGCGCTGGGACAGGCCCAAGAGACCCAGTACTTC	CASSFALGQAQETQYF
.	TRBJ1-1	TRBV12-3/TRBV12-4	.	TGTGCCAGCAGTTTACGGGCAGGGGCCCCTGAAGCTTTCTTT	CASSLRAGAPEAFF
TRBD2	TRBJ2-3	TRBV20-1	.	TGCAGTGCTAGAGAAACTAGCGGGGGGACCGGAGATACGCAGTATTTT	CSARETSGGTGDTQYF
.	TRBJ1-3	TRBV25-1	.	TGTGCCAGCAGTGAGCTGTCAGGACAAAGAAATGGAAACACCATATATTTT	CASSELSGQRNGNTIYF
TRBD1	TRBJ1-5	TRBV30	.	TGTGCCTGGAGAGGGACAGGCCGGGATCAGCCCCAGCATTTT	CAWRGTGRDQPQHF
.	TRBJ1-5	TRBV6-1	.	TGTGCCAGCTCACTGGGGTTTTCAAGCAATCAGCCCCAGCATTTT	CASSLGFSSNQPQHF
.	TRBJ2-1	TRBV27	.	TGTGCCAGCAGTCCCCGGTCAGTCGATGAGCAGTTCTTC	CASSPRSVDEQFF
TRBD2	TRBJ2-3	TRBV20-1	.	TGCAGTGCTAATGGACTAGCGGGCCGCACAGATACGCAGTATTTT	CSANGLAGRTDTQYF
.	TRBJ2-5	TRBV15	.	TGTGCCACCAGCTTAGGGCACCCCCAAGAGACCCAGTACTTC	CATSLGHPQETQYF
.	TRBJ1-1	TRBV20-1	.	TGCAGTGCTTCCCATAGGGCGGGGACTGAAGCTTTCTTT	CSASHRAGTEAFF
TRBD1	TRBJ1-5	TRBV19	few	TGTGCCAGTAGCACAGACAGGGTTCAGCCCCAGCATTTT	CASSTDRVQPQHF
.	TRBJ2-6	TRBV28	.	TGTGCCAGCTCTACCGGGAGCTCTGGGGCCAACGTCCTGACTTTC	CASSTGSSGANVLTF